These 17 T cell receptor beta chains came from one sample sequenced in a study of cytomegalovirus exposure and HLA in healthy donors. PCR involved 60 Vbeta and 13 Jbeta primers. Some clones are missing from TCRdb's copy, which holds only in-frame ones; the method was immunoSEQ multiplex PCR. The profile shows over 50,000 clones, about four fifths of them singletons. Sample: PBMCs. The receptors originated from a middle-aged man in good health and CMV-seropositive.

This chain links TRBV7-3 with TRBJ2-1; TRBD2 aligns across 7 bases. The junction had 6 bases not matched to a gene; V was cut back by 1 base and J by 6 bases. The V gene's germline CDR1 is SGHTA and CDR2 FQGTGA. CDR3 length: 15 amino acids. The CDR3 loop is CASSLKAGERNEQFF. CDR3 DNA: TGTGCCAGCAGCTTAAAGGCGGGAGAACGCAATGAGCAGTTCTTC.

V usage is TRBV20-1 and J usage is TRBJ2-3, with D hard to call. Trimming stripped 7 bases from V and 6 bases from J, with 11 bases between. The germline V gene has CDR1 DFQATT and CDR2 SNEGSKA (reference sequence). This CDR3 region has 11 residues. CDR3 bases: TGCAGTGTTAATGTTTTGGATACGCAGTATTTT. This sequence encodes CSVNVLDTQYF.

This sequence joins TRBV19 and TRBJ1-5; 7 bases are shared with TRBD1. The CDR3 consists of 18 residues. CDR1 is LNHDA and CDR2 is SQIVND in the germline V gene (reference sequence). Trimming took 10 bases from V and 0 from J; bases not matched to a gene: 18. The CDR3 DNA sequence: TGTGCCACTACACCCACGCGGGGACAGCAAAATAGCAATCAGCCCCAGCATTTT. Residues: CATTPTRGQQNSNQPQHF.

The genes are TRBV19 and TRBJ2-7; D may be TRBD1 (5 bases). CDR1 and CDR2 (germline): LNHDA, SQIVND (reference sequence). Trimming stripped 7 bases from V and 0 bases from J, with 16 bases between. There are 15 residues in the CDR3. The CDR3 here is CASKDSSTTSYEQYF. CDR3 nucleotides: TGTGCCAGTAAAGACAGTTCGACCACCTCCTACGAGCAGTACTTC.

The rearrangement links TRBV4-1 to TRBJ1-4; no clear D gene. Germline lookup yields CDR1 MGHRA and CDR2 YSYEKL. Trimming took off 4 bases at V and 7 bases at J, with 10 bases between the two ends. This CDR3 has 13 amino acids. The CDR3 coding sequence is TGCGCCAGCAGCCCGTCCGCCAGTGAAAAACTGTTTTTT. As protein: CASSPSASEKLFF.

Points on this clone: The junction departs from germline at one end; a sequencing error may be responsible. The genes are TRBV30 and TRBJ1-1; D uncertain. The CDR3 is 14 residues long. CDR1 and CDR2 (germline): GTSNPN, SVGIG (reference sequence). In DNA, the CDR3 is TGTGACTGGAGTGTGGGCCTGCGAAACACTGAAGCTTTCTTT. It encodes CDWSVGLRNTEAFF.

The chain links TRBV27 to TRBJ2-1; 9 positions agree with TRBD2. Per the germline V gene, CDR1 is MNHEY and CDR2 is SMNVEV (reference sequence). V lost 1 base and J lost 10; bases outside the gene matches: 8. This CDR3 contains 15 residues. In DNA form, the CDR3 reads TGTGCCAGCAGTTTATTGGCGGGAGGGCGGGGGGAGCAGTTCTTC. Its protein is CASSLLAGGRGEQFF.

The rearrangement links TRBV5-5 to TRBJ2-7; TRBD1 matches 7 bases. V lost 6 bases to trimming and J lost 0 bases; unmatched junction nucleotides: 3. CDR3 length equals 13 residues. CDR1 is SGHKS and CDR2 is YYEKEE in the germline V gene (reference sequence). CDR3 residues: CASITGDSYEQYF. The CDR3 DNA is TGTGCCAGCATAACAGGGGACTCCTACGAGCAGTACTTC.

V gene TRBV5-1 combines with J gene TRBJ1-1; TRBD1 aligns across 9 bases. The length of the CDR3 is 15 residues. Germline CDR1 and CDR2: SGHRS and YFSETQ. V shed 0 bases and J 7 bases; nucleotides not matched to a gene: 7. In DNA form, the CDR3 reads TGCGCCAGCAGCTTGGTCGAGACAGGGGGTCGTGAAGCTTTCTTT. Its protein is CASSLVETGGREAFF.

A few counts support this clone. In DNA form, the CDR3 reads TGTGCCAGCAGCGGGACAGGGGGCACCGGGGAGCTGTTTTTT. This gives the protein CASSGTGGTGELFF. The rearrangement joins TRBV6-5 to TRBJ2-2; 11 bases align to TRBD1. The ends lost 6 bases at V and 4 bases at J; junction bases unmatched: 1. The CDR3 sequence is 14 residues long. Looked up from germline, CDR1 is MNHEY and CDR2 is SVGAGI.

The V gene is TRBV7-2, the J gene TRBJ2-7; D ambiguous. The ends were cut back, 10 bases at V and 4 bases at J, with 14 bases in the middle. The germline gives CDR1 SGHTA, CDR2 FQGNSA. The CDR3 extends over 12 amino acids. As DNA, the CDR3 is TGTGCCAAGAAGGAGACGGCATACGAGCAGTACTTC. Translation gives CAKKETAYEQYF. Combining the CDR3 with reference TRBV7-2 and TRBJ2-7 gives the whole variable domain GAGVSQSPSNKVTEKGKDVELRCDPISGHTALYWYRQSLGQGLEFLIYFQGNSAPDKSGLPSDRFSAERTGGSVSTLTIQRTQQEDSAVYLCAKKETAYEQYFGPGTRLTVT.

The rearrangement joins TRBV7-9 to TRBJ2-3; D not certain. The CDR3 runs to 14 residues. Trimming cost V 3 bases and J 0 bases, with 7 bases left between them. In germline, CDR1 is SEHNR, CDR2 FQNEAQ (reference sequence). The CDR3 nucleotides read TGTGCCAGCAGCTTGATGGCTAGCACAGATACGCAGTATTTT. It is translated as CASSLMASTDTQYF.

For the CDR3, the DNA is TGCGCCAGCAGCGGGGGAGGAGGACGGGAGCAGTTCTTC. Protein: CASSGGGGREQFF. This chain links TRBV5-1 with TRBJ2-1, with D possibly TRBD2 on 6 matching bases. The CDR3 extends over 13 amino acids. CDR1 is SGHRS, CDR2 YFSETQ, per germline. V was shortened by 4 bases and J by 10 bases, with 15 bases between the two germline ends. Full variable domain (remainder filled in from reference TRBV5-1 and TRBJ2-1): KAGVTQTPRYLIKTRGQQVTLSCSPISGHRSVSWYQQTPGQGLQFLFEYFSETQRNKGNFPGRFSGRQFSNSRSEMNVSTLELGDSALYLCASSGGGGREQFFGPGTRLTVL.

Here the CDR3 DNA reads TGTGCCAGCAGCCAAGACACTAGGGGGGGCTACACCTTC. It codes for CASSQDTRGGYTF. The chain links TRBV14 to TRBJ1-2; maybe TRBD1 (6 bases). Germline V lookup: CDR1 SGHDN, CDR2 FVKESK. This CDR3 spans 13 amino acids. Trimming took 0 bases from V and 8 from J, leaving 10 bases between them.

This chain joins TRBV7-8 and TRBJ2-5; 9 bases line up with TRBD1. The J call may be incorrect, as the DNA end agrees better with TRBJ2-7. This CDR3 comprises 14 residues. Looked up from germline, CDR1 is SGHVS and CDR2 is FQNEAQ. In DNA, the CDR3 is TGTGCCAGCAGCAGCGGACAGGGGAACAACGAGCAGTACTTC. Translation gives CASSSGQGNNEQYF.

The chain links TRBV4-2 to TRBJ2-3; 9 bases fit TRBD2. After removal of 3 bases from V and 4 bases from J, the junction contained 14 bases not matched to a gene. The CDR3 is made up of 18 amino acids. The germline V gene has CDR1 LGHNA and CDR2 YNFKEQ. For the CDR3, the DNA is TGTGCCAGCAGCCAGGGACCCCAGCGGGGGGAAAGGGCAGATACGCAGTATTTT. It encodes CASSQGPQRGERADTQYF.

This clone was counted a single time. The chain recombines TRBV21-1 with TRBJ2-7; TRBD1 is taken as the D call from the table, unchecked against the DNA. TRBV21-1 is designated a pseudogene. This CDR3 has 16 amino acids. The CDR3 DNA reads as TGTGCCAGCAGCCCTCACTGGGACAGAAAGTACTACGAGCAGTACTTC. Protein sequence: CASSPHWDRKYYEQYF.